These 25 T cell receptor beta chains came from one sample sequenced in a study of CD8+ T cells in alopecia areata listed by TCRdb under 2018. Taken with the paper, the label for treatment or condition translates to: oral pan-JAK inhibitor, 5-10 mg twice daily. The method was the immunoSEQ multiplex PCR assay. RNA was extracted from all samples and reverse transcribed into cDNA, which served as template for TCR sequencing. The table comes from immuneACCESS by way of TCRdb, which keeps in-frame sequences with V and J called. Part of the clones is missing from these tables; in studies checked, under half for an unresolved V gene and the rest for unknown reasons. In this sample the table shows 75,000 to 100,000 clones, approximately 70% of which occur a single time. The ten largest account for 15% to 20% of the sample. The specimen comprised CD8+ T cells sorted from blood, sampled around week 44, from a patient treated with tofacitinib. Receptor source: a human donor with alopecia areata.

The CDR3 DNA reads as TGTGCCAGCAGCGGCGTACCCGGGACCGGCTCTGGAAACACCATATATTTT. Residues: CASSGVPGTGSGNTIYF. The chain links TRBV9 to TRBJ1-3; tentatively, D is TRBD1 (5 bases). The CDR3 runs 17 residues. The V end was cut by 3 bases, the J end by 0 bases, with 16 bases between. Germline loops: CDR1 SGDLS, CDR2 YYNGEE.

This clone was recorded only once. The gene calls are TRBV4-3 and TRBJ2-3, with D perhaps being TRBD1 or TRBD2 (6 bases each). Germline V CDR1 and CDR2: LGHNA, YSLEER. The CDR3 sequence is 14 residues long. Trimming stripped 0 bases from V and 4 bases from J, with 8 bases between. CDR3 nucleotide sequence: TGCGCCAGCAGCCAAGAGAGGGGGGCAGATACGCAGTATTTT. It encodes CASSQERGADTQYF.

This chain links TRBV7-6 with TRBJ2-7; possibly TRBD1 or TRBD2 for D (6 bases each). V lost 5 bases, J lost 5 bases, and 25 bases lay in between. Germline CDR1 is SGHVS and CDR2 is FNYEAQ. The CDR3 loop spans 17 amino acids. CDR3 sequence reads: CASSRRGGRDTTDEQYF. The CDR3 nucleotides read TGTGCCAGCAGCCGTAGAGGGGGGAGAGACACTACGGACGAGCAGTACTTC.

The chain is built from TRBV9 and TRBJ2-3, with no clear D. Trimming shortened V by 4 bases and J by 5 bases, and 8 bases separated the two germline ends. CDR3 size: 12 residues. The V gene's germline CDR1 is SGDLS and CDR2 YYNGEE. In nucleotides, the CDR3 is TGTGCCAGCAGCTCCCCGGGAGATACGCAGTATTTT. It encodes CASSSPGDTQYF. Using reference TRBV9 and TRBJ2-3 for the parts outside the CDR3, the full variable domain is DSGVTQTPKHLITATGQRVTLRCSPRSGDLSVYWYQQSLDQGLQFLIQYYNGEERAKGNILERFSAQQFPDLHSELNLSSLELGDSALYFCASSSPGDTQYFGPGTRLTVL.

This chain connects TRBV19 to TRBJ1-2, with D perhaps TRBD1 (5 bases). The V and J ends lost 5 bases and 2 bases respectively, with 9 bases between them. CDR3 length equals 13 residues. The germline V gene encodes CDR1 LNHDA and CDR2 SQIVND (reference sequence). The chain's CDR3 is CASSRGDNYGYTF. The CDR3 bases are TGTGCCAGTAGTCGGGGGGACAACTATGGCTACACCTTC.

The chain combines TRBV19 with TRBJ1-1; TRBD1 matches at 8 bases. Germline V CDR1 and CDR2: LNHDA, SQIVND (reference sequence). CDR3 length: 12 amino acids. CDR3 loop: CATDRGYVGAFF. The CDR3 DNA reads TGTGCTACCGACAGGGGTTACGTAGGAGCTTTCTTT.

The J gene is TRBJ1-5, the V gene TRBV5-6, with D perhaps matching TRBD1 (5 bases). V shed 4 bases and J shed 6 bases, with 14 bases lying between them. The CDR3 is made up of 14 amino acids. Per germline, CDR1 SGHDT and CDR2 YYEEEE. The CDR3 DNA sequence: TGTGCCAGCAGCATCGGCCAGGGAAGTCAGCCCCAGCATTTT. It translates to CASSIGQGSQPQHF.

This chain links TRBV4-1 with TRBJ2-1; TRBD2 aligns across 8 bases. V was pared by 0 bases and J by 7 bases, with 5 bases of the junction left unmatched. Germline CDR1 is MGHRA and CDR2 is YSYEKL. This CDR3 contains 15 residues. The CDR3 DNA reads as TGCGCCAGCAGCCAAGAATTAGCGGGGTCAAATGAGCAGTTCTTC. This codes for CASSQELAGSNEQFF.

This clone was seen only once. The CDR3: CASNRDSWYYGYTF. In nucleotides, the CDR3 is TGTGCCAGCAACAGGGACTCCTGGTACTATGGCTACACCTTC. The rearrangement uses TRBV21-1 and TRBJ1-2. TRBV21-1 has pseudogene status. The CDR3 loop spans 14 amino acids.

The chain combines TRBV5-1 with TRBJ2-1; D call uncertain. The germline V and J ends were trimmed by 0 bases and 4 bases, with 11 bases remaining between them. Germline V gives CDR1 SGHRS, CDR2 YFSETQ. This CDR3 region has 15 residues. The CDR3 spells CASSLGFGGYNEQFF. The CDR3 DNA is TGCGCCAGCAGCTTGGGTTTTGGTGGGTACAATGAGCAGTTCTTC.

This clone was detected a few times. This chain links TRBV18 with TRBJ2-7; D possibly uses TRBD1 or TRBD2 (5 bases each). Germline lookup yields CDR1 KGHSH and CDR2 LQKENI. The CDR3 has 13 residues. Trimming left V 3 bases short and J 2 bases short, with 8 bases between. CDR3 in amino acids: CASSPTGPYEQYF. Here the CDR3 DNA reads TGTGCCAGCTCACCGACGGGACCCTACGAGCAGTACTTC. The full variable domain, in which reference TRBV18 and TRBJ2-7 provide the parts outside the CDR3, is NAGVMQNPRHLVRRRGQEARLRCSPMKGHSHVYWYRQLPEEGLKFMVYLQKENIIDESGMPKERFSAEFPKEGPSILRIQQVVRGDSAAYFCASSPTGPYEQYFGPGTRLTVT.

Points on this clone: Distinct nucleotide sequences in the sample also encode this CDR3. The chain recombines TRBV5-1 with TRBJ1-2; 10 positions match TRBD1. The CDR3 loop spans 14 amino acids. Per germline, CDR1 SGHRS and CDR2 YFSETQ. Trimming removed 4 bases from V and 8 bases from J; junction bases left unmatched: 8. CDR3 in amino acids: CASSAGQGSDGYTF. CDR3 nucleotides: TGCGCCAGCAGCGCGGGACAGGGGTCCGACGGCTACACCTTC. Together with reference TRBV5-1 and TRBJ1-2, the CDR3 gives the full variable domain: KAGVTQTPRYLIKTRGQQVTLSCSPISGHRSVSWYQQTPGQGLQFLFEYFSETQRNKGNFPGRFSGRQFSNSRSEMNVSTLELGDSALYLCASSAGQGSDGYTFGSGTRLTVV.

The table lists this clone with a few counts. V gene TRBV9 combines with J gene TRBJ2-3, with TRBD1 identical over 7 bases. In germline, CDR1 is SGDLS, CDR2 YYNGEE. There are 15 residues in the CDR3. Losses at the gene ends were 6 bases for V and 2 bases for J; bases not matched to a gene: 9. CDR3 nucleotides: TGTGCCAGCACCGCCGAAGGGGGCTACACAGATACGCAGTATTTT. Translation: CASTAEGGYTDTQYF.

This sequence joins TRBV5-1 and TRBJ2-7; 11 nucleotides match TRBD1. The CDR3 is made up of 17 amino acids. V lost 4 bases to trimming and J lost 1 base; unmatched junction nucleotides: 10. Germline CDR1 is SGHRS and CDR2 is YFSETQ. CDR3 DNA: TGCGCCAGCAGCCAAGATTCCCGGGACAGGGGGTCCTACGAGCAGTACTTC. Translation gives CASSQDSRDRGSYEQYF.

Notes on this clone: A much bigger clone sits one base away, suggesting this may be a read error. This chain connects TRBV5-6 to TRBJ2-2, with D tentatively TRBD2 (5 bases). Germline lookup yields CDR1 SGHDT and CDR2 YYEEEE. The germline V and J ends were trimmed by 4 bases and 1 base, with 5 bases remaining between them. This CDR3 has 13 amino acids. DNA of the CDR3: TGTGCCAGCAGCGAGGGGAACACCGGGGAGCTGTTTTTT. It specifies CASSEGNTGELFF.

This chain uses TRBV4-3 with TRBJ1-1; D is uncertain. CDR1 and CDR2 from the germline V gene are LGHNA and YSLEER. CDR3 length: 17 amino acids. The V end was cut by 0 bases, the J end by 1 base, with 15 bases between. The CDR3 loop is CASSQDVRTHQNTEAFF. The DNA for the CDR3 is TGCGCCAGCAGCCAAGATGTTCGAACACACCAGAACACTGAAGCTTTCTTT.

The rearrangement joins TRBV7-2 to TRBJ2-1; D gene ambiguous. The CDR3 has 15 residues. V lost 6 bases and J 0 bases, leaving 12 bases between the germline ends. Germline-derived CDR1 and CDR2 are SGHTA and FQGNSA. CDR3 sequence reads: CASSNPPSSYNEQFF. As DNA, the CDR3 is TGTGCCAGCAGTAACCCGCCTAGCTCCTACAATGAGCAGTTCTTC.

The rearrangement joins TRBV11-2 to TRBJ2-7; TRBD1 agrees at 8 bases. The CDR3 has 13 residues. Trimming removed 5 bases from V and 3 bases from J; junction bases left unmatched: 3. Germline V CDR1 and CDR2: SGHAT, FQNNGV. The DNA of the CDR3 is TGTGCCAGCAGCCCCACAGGGGGCTACGAGCAGTACTTC. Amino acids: CASSPTGGYEQYF.

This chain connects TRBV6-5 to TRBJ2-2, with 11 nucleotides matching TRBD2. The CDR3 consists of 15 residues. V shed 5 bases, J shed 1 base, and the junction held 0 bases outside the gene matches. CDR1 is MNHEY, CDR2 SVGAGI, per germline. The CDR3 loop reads CASSLAGGNTGELFF. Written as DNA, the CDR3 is TGTGCCAGCAGTCTAGCGGGGGGGAACACCGGGGAGCTGTTTTTT.

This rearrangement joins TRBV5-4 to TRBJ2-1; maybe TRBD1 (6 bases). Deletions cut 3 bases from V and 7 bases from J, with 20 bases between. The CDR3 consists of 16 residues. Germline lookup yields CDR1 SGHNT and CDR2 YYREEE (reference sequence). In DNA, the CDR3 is TGTGCCAGCAGCTCGTCCGGGACACGCTTAGGGAATGAGCAGTTCTTC. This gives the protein CASSSSGTRLGNEQFF. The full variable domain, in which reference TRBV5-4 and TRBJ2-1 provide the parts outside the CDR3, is ETGVTQSPTHLIKTRGQQVTLRCSSQSGHNTVSWYQQALGQGPQFIFQYYREEENGRGNFPPRFSGLQFPNYSSELNVNALELDDSALYLCASSSSGTRLGNEQFFGPGTRLTVL.

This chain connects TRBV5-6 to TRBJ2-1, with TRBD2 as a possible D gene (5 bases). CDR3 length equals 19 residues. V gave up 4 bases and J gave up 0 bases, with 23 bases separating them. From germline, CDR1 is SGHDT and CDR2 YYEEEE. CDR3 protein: CASSPDVPLASGSYNEQFF. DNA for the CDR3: TGTGCCAGCAGCCCGGACGTGCCGCTAGCTTCGGGCTCCTACAATGAGCAGTTCTTC.

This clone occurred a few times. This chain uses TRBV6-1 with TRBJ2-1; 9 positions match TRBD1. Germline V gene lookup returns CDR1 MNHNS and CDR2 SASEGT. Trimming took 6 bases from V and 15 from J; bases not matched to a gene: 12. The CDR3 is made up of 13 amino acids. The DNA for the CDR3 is TGTGCCAGCAGCGCCACCGGGACAGGGTTTGTGTTCTTC. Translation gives CASSATGTGFVFF.

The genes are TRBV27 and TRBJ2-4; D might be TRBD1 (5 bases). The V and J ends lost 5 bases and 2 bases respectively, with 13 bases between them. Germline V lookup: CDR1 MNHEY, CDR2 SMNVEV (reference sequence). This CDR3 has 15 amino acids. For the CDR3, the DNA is TGTGCCAGCAGTGACAGCCCTCTCTCCAAAAACATTCAGTACTTC. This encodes CASSDSPLSKNIQYF.

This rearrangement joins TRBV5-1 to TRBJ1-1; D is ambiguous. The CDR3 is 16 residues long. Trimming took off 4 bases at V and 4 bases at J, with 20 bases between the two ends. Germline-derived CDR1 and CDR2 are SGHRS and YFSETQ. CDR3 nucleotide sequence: TGCGCCAGCAGCAACAGACCGGGAGCTACGGGCACTGAAGCTTTCTTT. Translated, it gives CASSNRPGATGTEAFF.

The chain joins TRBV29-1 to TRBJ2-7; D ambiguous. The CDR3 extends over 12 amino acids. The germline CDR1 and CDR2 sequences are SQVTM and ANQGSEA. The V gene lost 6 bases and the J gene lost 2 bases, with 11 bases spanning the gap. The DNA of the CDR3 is TGCAGCGTGATGACTGAGACCTACGAGCAGTACTTC. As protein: CSVMTETYEQYF.